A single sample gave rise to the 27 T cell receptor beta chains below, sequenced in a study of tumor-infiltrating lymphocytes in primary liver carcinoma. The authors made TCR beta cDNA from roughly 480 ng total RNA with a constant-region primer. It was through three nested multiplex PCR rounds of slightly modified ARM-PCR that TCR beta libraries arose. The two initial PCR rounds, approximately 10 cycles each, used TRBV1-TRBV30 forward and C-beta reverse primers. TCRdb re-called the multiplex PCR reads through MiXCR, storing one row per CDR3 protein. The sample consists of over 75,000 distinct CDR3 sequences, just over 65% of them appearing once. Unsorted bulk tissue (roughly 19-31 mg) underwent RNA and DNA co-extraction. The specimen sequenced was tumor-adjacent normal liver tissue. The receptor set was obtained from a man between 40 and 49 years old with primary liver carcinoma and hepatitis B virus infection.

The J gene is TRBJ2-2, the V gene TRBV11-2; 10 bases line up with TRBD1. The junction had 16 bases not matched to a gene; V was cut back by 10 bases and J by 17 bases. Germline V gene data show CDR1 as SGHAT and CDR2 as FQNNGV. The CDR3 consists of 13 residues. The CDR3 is CATGQGNTGMLFF. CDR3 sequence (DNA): TGTGCCACGGGACAGGGGAACACCGGGATGCTATTTTTT.

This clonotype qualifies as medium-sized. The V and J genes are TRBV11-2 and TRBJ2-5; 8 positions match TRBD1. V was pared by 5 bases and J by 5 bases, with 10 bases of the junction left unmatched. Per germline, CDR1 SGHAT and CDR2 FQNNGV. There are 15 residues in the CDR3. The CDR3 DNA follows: TGTGCCAGCAGCACGAGGACAGGGATAGGCGAGACCCAGTACTTC. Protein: CASSTRTGIGETQYF.

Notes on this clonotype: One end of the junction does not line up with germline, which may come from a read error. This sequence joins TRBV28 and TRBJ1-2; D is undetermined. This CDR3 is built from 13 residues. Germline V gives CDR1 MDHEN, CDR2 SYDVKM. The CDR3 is CASSLSATYGYAF. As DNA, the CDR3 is TGTGCCAGCAGTTTATCGGCAACCTATGGCTACGCCTTC.

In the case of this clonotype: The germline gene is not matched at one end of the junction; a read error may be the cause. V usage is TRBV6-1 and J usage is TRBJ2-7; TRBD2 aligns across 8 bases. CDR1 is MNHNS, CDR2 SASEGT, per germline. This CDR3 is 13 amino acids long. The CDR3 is CASSGRGGYERYF. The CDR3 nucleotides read TGTGCCAGCAGTGGACGGGGGGGCTACGAGCGGTACTTC.

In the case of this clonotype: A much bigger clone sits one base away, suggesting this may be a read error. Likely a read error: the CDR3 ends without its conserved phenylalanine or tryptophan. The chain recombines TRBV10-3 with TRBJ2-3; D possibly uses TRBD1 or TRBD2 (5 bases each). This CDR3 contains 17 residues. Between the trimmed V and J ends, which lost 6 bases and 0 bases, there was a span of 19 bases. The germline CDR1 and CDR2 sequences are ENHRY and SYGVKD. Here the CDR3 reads CAIRMGPRTGSTDTQYS. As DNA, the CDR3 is TGTGCCATCAGAATGGGGCCTCGGACGGGGAGCACAGATACGCAGTATTCT.

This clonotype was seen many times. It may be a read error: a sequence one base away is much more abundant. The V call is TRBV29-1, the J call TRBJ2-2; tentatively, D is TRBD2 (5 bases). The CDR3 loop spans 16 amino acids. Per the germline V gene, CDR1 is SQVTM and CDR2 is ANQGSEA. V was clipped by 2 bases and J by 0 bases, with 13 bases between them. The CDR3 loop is CSVEISEGANTGELFF. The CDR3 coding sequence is TGCAGCGTTGAAATTAGTGAGGGAGCGAACACCGGGGAGCTGTTTTTT.

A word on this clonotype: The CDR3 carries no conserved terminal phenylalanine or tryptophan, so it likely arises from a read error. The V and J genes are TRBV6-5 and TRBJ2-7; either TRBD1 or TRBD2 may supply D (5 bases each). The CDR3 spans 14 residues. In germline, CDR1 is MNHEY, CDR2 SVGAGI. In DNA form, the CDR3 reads TGTGCCAGCAGTTACGACCTGGGACCCTATGAGCAGTACTCC. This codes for CASSYDLGPYEQYS.

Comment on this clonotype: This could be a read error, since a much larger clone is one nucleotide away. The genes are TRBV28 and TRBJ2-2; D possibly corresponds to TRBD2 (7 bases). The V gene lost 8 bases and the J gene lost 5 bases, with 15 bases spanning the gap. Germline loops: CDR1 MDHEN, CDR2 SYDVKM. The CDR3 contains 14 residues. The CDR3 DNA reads TGTGCCAGCCTCGGGGGGCAGGGAACCGGGGAGCTGTTTTTT. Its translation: CASLGGQGTGELFF.

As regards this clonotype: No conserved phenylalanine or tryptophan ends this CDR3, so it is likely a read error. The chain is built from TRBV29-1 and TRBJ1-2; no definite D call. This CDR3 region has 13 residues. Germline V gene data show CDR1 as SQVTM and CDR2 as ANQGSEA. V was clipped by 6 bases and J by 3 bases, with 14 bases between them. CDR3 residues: CSVETNADYGYTI. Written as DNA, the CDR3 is TGCAGCGTCGAGACGAACGCGGACTATGGCTACACCATC.

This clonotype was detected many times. This CDR3 is CASSPGGGAKNIQYF. The CDR3 bases are TGCGCCAGCAGCCCGGGAGGGGGGGCCAAAAACATTCAGTACTTC. The V call is TRBV4-1, the J call TRBJ2-4; 8 bases map to TRBD2. Per the germline V gene, CDR1 is MGHRA and CDR2 is YSYEKL. V shed 4 bases, J shed 1 base, and the junction held 3 bases outside the gene matches. CDR3 length: 15 residues.

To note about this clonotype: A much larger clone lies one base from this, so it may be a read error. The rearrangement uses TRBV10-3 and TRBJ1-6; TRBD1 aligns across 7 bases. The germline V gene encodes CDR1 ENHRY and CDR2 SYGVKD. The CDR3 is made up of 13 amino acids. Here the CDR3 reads CVSHRGYNSPLHF. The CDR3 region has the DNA TGTGTCTCCCACAGGGGATATAATTCACCCCTCCACTTT.

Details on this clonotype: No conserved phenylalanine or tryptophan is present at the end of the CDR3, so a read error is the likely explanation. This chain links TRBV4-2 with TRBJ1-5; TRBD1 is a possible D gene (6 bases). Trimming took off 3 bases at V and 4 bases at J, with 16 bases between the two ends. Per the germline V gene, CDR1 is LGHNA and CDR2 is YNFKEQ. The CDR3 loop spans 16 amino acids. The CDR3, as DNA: TGTGCCAGCAGCCAGTCTCCGGGACATGGAAATCAGCCCCAGCATTAT. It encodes CASSQSPGHGNQPQHY.

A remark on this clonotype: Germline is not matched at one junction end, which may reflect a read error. The CDR3 DNA is TGCGCCAGTAGCTTCGGGTGGGAGATAGATACGCAGTATTTT. Its protein product is CASSFGWEIDTQYF. This chain connects TRBV7-9 to TRBJ2-3, with D maybe TRBD2 (5 bases). This CDR3 contains 14 residues. Looked up from germline, CDR1 is SEHNR and CDR2 is FQNEAQ (reference sequence).

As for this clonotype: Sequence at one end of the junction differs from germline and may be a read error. The CDR3 DNA is TGTACCAGCCAACTAATCCCGGGGGGTTTAGACCAGCCCCAGCATTTT. This encodes CTSQLIPGGLDQPQHF. This chain connects TRBV28 to TRBJ1-5, with D tentatively TRBD1 (5 bases). The CDR3 has 16 residues. Germline V gene sequence: CDR1 MDHEN, CDR2 SYDVKM.

The CDR3 DNA follows: TGTGCCAGCAGCAGGCAGTGCGAGGGAGAGACCCAGTACTTC. It is translated as CASSRQCEGETQYF. The chain links TRBV5-6 to TRBJ2-5; D is possibly TRBD2 (5 bases). Germline V CDR1 and CDR2: SGHDT, YYEEEE. Trimming removed 4 bases at V and 4 bases at J, with 14 bases between. The CDR3 length is 14 residues.

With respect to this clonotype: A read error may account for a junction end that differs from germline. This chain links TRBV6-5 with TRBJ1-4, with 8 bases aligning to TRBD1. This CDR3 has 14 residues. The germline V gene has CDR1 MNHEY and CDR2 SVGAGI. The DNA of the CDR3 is TGTGCCGGCAGTAACACAGGGGGTGGTGAAAAATTGTTTTTT. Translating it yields CAGSNTGGGEKLFF.

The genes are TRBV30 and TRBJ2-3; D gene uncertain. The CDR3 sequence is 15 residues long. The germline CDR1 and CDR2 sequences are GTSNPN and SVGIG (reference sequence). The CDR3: CVCSVKGDSTDTQYF. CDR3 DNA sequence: TGTGTCTGTAGTGTAAAAGGAGACAGCACAGATACGCAGTATTTT.

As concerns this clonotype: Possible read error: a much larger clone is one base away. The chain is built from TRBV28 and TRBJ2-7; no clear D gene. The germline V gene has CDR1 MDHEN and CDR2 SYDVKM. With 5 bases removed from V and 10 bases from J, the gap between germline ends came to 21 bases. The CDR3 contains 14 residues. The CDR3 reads CASSTIGIGSDQYF. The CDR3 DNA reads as TGTGCCAGCAGTACGATTGGGATCGGGTCCGATCAGTACTTC.

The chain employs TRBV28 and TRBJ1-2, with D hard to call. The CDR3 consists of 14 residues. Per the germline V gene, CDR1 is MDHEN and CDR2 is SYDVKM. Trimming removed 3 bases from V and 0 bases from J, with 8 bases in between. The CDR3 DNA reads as TGTGCCAGCAGTTTCCCAGTTCCTAACTATGGCTACACCTTC. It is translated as CASSFPVPNYGYTF.

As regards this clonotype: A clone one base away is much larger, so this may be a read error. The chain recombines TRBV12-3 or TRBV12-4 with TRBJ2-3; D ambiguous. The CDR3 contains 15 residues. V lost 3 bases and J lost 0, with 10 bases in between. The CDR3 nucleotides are TGTGCCAGCAGTTTCCAGAGCGCGAGCACAGATACGCAGTATTTT. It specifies CASSFQSASTDTQYF.

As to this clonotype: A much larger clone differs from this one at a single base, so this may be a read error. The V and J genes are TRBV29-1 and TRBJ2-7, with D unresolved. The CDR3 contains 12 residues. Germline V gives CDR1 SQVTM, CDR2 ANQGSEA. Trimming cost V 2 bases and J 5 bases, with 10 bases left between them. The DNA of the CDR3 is TGCAGCGTTGAATGGGTCAACCACGAGCAGTACTTC. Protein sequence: CSVEWVNHEQYF.

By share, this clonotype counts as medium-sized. This CDR3 reads CASSSPRGPYNEQFF. The CDR3 DNA reads TGCGCCAGCAGCTCCCCGCGCGGTCCCTACAATGAGCAGTTCTTC. This chain connects TRBV4-1 to TRBJ2-1; no reliable D call. Germline CDR1 is MGHRA and CDR2 is YSYEKL. Trimming took off 5 bases at V and 2 bases at J, with 13 bases between the two ends. The CDR3 loop spans 15 amino acids.

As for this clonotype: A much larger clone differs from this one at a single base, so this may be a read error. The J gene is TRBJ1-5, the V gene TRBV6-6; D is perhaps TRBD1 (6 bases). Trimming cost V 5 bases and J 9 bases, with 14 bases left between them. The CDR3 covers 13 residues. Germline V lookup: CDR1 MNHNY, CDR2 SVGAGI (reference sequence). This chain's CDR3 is CASSPGEGLPQHF. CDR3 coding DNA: TGTGCCAGCAGTCCAGGGGAGGGGCTGCCCCAGCATTTT.

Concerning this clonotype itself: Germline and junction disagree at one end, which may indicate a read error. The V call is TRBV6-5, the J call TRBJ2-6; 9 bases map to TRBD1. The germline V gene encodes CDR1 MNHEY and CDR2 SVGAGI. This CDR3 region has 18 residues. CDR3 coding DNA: TGTGCCAGCAGTCTTTGGACAGGGGTGAAAACTGGGACCAACATCCTGACTTTC. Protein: CASSLWTGVKTGTNILTF.

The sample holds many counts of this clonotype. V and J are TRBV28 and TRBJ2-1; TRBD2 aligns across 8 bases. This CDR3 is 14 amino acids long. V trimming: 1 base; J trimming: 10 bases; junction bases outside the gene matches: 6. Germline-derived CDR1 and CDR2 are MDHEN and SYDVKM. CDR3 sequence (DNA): TGTGCCAGCAGTTTATCGGGGACTAGGTCCGAGCAGTTCTTC. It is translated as CASSLSGTRSEQFF.

CDR3 in amino acids: CASSLVLSWTPYEQYF. DNA of the CDR3: TGTGCCAGCAGCTTAGTCCTGTCCTGGACCCCCTACGAGCAGTACTTC. The chain carries TRBV13 and TRBJ2-7; D is unclear. V was shortened by 1 base and J by 2 bases, with 15 bases between the two germline ends. Germline CDR1 reads PRHDT; CDR2 reads FYEKMQ (reference sequence). CDR3 length: 16 amino acids.

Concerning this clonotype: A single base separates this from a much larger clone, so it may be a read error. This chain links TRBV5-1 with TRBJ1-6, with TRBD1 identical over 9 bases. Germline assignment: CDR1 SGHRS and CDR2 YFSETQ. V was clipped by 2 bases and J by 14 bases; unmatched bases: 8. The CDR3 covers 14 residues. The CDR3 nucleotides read TGCGCCAGCAGCTTAAGGACAGGGGTCTCATCCCTCCACTTT. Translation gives CASSLRTGVSSLHF.